This entry lists 28 T cell receptor beta chains sequenced from one sample in a study of T cell responses to AZD1222 COVID-19 vaccine. The protocol was immunoSEQ multiplex PCR, while the TCRdb copy is restricted to in-frame clones and leaves out a portion. The table shows about 130,000 clones, with roughly 91% occurring only once. The sample in question was peripheral blood, obtained 28 days after the second AZD1222 dose. The receptor set was obtained from an adult who received the AZD1222 COVID-19 vaccine.

This clone was detected only once. J is TRBJ1-1 and V is TRBV19; D might be TRBD1 (5 bases). The V end was cut by 7 bases, the J end by 5 bases, with 32 bases between. Germline assignment: CDR1 LNHDA and CDR2 SQIVND (reference sequence). This CDR3 contains 19 residues. The CDR3 DNA sequence: TGTGCCAGTACCGATCCCCCTCGGACCGGAGGTTGGCGGGGGACTGAAGCTTTCTTT. Protein: CASTDPPRTGGWRGTEAFF.

This chain links TRBV28 with TRBJ1-5, with no clear D. V was trimmed by 6 bases and J by 4 bases, leaving 13 bases between them. The CDR3 spans 14 residues. The V gene's germline CDR1 is MDHEN and CDR2 SYDVKM. The CDR3 loop reads CASSPYPGNQPQHF. The DNA of the CDR3 is TGTGCCAGCAGCCCCTATCCCGGGAATCAGCCCCAGCATTTT. Full variable domain (rest looked up from reference TRBV28 and TRBJ1-5): DVKVTQSSRYLVKRTGEKVFLECVQDMDHENMFWYRQDPGLGLRLIYFSYDVKMKEKGDIPEGYSVSREKKERFSLILESASTNQTSMYLCASSPYPGNQPQHFGDGTRLSIL.

This clone was seen once. The V call is TRBV7-2, the J call TRBJ2-7; possibly TRBD1 for D (6 bases). Germline V gene sequence: CDR1 SGHTA, CDR2 FQGNSA. This CDR3 contains 15 residues. V was trimmed by 3 bases and J by 4 bases, leaving 16 bases between them. CDR3 nucleotides: TGTGCCAGCAGCTTGAATCCGGGACATCGATACGAGCAGTACTTC. This encodes CASSLNPGHRYEQYF.

The chain combines TRBV6-5 with TRBJ1-5; the D is unclear. CDR1 MNHEY and CDR2 SVGAGI come from the germline V gene. The V end was cut by 0 bases, the J end by 9 bases, with 6 bases between. The CDR3 is 12 residues long. CDR3 loop: CASSYSEWPQHF. CDR3 coding DNA: TGTGCCAGCAGTTACTCGGAGTGGCCCCAGCATTTT.

This clone was seen only a few times. This chain uses TRBV2 with TRBJ2-7; 7 nucleotides match TRBD1. Germline-derived CDR1 and CDR2 are SNHLY and FYNNEI. The CDR3 runs to 13 residues. V gave up 4 bases and J gave up 9 bases; unmatched junction bases: 9. DNA for the CDR3: TGTGCCAGCAGTGCCTACGACAGGGACCGGCAGTACTTC. Protein: CASSAYDRDRQYF. The full variable domain, in which reference TRBV2 and TRBJ2-7 provide the parts outside the CDR3, is EPEVTQTPSHQVTQMGQEVILRCVPISNHLYFYWYRQILGQKVEFLVSFYNNEISEKSEIFDDQFSVERPDGSNFTLKIRSTKLEDSAMYFCASSAYDRDRQYFGPGTRLTVT.

This sequence joins TRBV28 and TRBJ2-7, with unresolved D. The CDR3 consists of 14 residues. V lost 2 bases and J 3 bases, leaving 11 bases between the germline ends. The V gene's germline CDR1 is MDHEN and CDR2 SYDVKM. CDR3 sequence: CASSLIPEHYEQYF. CDR3 DNA: TGTGCCAGCAGTTTAATCCCGGAGCACTACGAGCAGTACTTC.

Points on this clone: At the DNA level, this CDR3 is encoded by other sequences in the same sample as well. This chain joins TRBV12-3 or TRBV12-4 and TRBJ2-3; no reliable D call. The V gene lost 6 bases and the J gene lost 0 bases, with 7 bases spanning the gap. This CDR3 has 13 amino acids. Here the CDR3 reads CASRLTSTDTQYF. For the CDR3, the DNA is TGTGCCAGCAGATTAACTAGCACAGATACGCAGTATTTT.

The rearrangement joins TRBV19 to TRBJ1-5, with 7 bases identical to TRBD1. Germline CDR1 and CDR2: LNHDA and SQIVND (reference sequence). The CDR3 is 14 residues long. The V gene end was trimmed by 3 bases and the J gene end by 6 bases; junction bases not matched to a gene: 5. Here the CDR3 DNA reads TGTGCCAGTAGTATCACAGGGGTAAGTCAGCCCCAGCATTTT. The encoded protein is CASSITGVSQPQHF.

The chain combines TRBV7-8 with TRBJ1-2; D call uncertain. V dropped 5 bases and J dropped 0 bases, with 16 bases sitting between them. CDR3 length: 16 residues. Germline V CDR1 and CDR2: SGHVS, FQNEAQ. In nucleotides, the CDR3 is TGTGCCAGCAGCCCCCTCGCGGCAGCCACTAACTATGGCTACACCTTC. It is translated as CASSPLAAATNYGYTF. Filled out from reference TRBV7-8 and TRBJ1-2, the complete variable domain reads GAGVSQSPRYKVAKRGQDVALRCDPISGHVSLFWYQQALGQGPEFLTYFQNEAQLDKSGLPSDRFFAERPEGSVSTLKIQRTQQEDSAVYLCASSPLAAATNYGYTFGSGTRLTVV.

V gene TRBV5-1 combines with J gene TRBJ1-2, with D perhaps TRBD1 (6 bases). The CDR3 has 14 amino acids. The V gene lost 3 bases and the J gene lost 2 bases, with 11 bases spanning the gap. From germline, CDR1 is SGHRS and CDR2 YFSETQ. CDR3 nucleotides: TGCGCCAGCAGCTATACAGGGTCGAACTATGGCTACACCTTC. As protein: CASSYTGSNYGYTF.

The chain is built from TRBV2 and TRBJ2-3; D remains ambiguous. The CDR3 sequence is 15 residues long. Trimming shortened V by 5 bases and J by 2 bases, and 14 bases separated the two germline ends. The germline V gene encodes CDR1 SNHLY and CDR2 FYNNEI. In nucleotides, the CDR3 is TGTGCCAGCAGTCCTCGAATAAGGGTCACAGATACGCAGTATTTT. It specifies CASSPRIRVTDTQYF.

V usage is TRBV2 and J usage is TRBJ1-1; TRBD1 aligns across 7 bases. The CDR3 loop spans 15 amino acids. The ends lost 6 bases at V and 8 bases at J; junction bases unmatched: 15. CDR1 and CDR2 from the germline V gene are SNHLY and FYNNEI. The CDR3 DNA follows: TGTGCCAGCAGACGGCCATACACAGGGGCAGTGGAAGCTTTCTTT. Protein product: CASRRPYTGAVEAFF.

The genes are TRBV7-9 and TRBJ1-2; D ambiguous. This CDR3 contains 14 residues. The V end was cut by 5 bases, the J end by 8 bases, with 18 bases between. In germline, CDR1 is SEHNR, CDR2 FQNEAQ (reference sequence). The CDR3 DNA reads TGTGCCAGCAGCCGAGGGTGGGTGTCTGGAGGCTACACCTTC. Translation gives CASSRGWVSGGYTF.

This chain connects TRBV5-8 to TRBJ1-5; D gene ambiguous. V was cut by 0 bases and J by 3 bases, with 7 bases left in between. The CDR3 spans 14 residues. Germline lookup yields CDR1 SGHTS and CDR2 YDEGEE. The CDR3 region is CASSLGRLNQPQHF. The CDR3 DNA sequence: TGTGCCAGCAGCTTGGGCAGACTCAATCAGCCCCAGCATTTT.

The chain couples TRBV20-1 to TRBJ2-4; D gene unclear. The V gene lost 3 bases and the J gene lost 7 bases, with 4 bases spanning the gap. Germline V gives CDR1 DFQATT, CDR2 SNEGSKA (reference sequence). CDR3 length: 10 amino acids. CDR3 nucleotides: TGCAGTGCTAGTGGCAACATTCAGTACTTC. Its protein product is CSASGNIQYF.

The V and J genes are TRBV5-4 and TRBJ2-3; 10 bases fit TRBD1. The CDR3 runs 15 residues. From germline, CDR1 is SGHNT and CDR2 YYREEE (reference sequence). J lost 5 bases, V lost 5 bases, and 8 bases had no gene match. This chain's CDR3 is CASSLRQGAEDTQYF. The CDR3 nucleotides are TGTGCCAGCAGTTTGAGACAGGGGGCTGAAGATACGCAGTATTTT.

The chain recombines TRBV6-2 or TRBV6-3 with TRBJ1-2, with 7 bases aligning to TRBD1. The length of the CDR3 is 15 residues. Germline V CDR1 and CDR2: MNHEY, SVGEGT. The J segment lost 5 bases and the V segment lost 2 bases, leaving 8 bases of the junction unmatched. CDR3 bases: TGTGCCAGCAGTTACCCACCCGACAGGGAATATGGCTACACCTTC. Protein sequence: CASSYPPDREYGYTF.

V is TRBV5-1 and J is TRBJ1-6; D gene ambiguous. The V gene lost 0 bases and the J gene lost 0 bases, with 7 bases spanning the gap. CDR3 length equals 16 residues. Germline V gives CDR1 SGHRS, CDR2 YFSETQ. CDR3 nucleotide sequence: TGCGCCAGCAGCTTGGTAAAGAGCTCCTATAATTCACCCCTCCACTTT. It is translated as CASSLVKSSYNSPLHF.

V gene TRBV3-1 (or the pseudogene TRBV3-2) combines with J gene TRBJ2-7; D is uncertain. Trimming pared 2 bases from V and 0 bases from J, leaving 8 bases between. CDR1 and CDR2 from the germline V gene are LGHDT and YNNKEL (reference sequence). CDR3 length: 14 amino acids. The CDR3, as DNA: TGTGCCAGCAGCCAAAGGCCATACTCCTACGAGCAGTACTTC. The encoded protein is CASSQRPYSYEQYF.

Here the CDR3 DNA reads TGTGCCAGCAGCTTACGAAGTTCAACTAATGAAAAACTGTTTTTT. Residues: CASSLRSSTNEKLFF. This chain links TRBV7-9 with TRBJ1-4; D is uncertain. V was pared by 2 bases and J by 0 bases, with 7 bases between. The CDR3 extends over 15 amino acids. Germline-derived CDR1 and CDR2 are SEHNR and FQNEAQ (reference sequence).

The rearrangement joins TRBV30 to TRBJ1-5; no firm D call. The CDR3 totals 13 residues. The germline V gene encodes CDR1 GTSNPN and CDR2 SVGIG (reference sequence). V was shortened by 3 bases and J by 4 bases, with 10 bases between the two germline ends. CDR3 region: CAWSFTDNQPQHF. The CDR3 coding sequence is TGTGCCTGGAGCTTTACGGATAATCAGCCCCAGCATTTT.

This clone was seen more than once but under ten times. The chain uses TRBV5-4 and TRBJ1-2; 8 bases line up with TRBD1. Germline CDR1 and CDR2: SGHNT and YYREEE (reference sequence). The V gene end was trimmed by 2 bases and the J gene end by 6 bases; junction bases not matched to a gene: 3. CDR3 length: 13 amino acids. The CDR3 nucleotides are TGTGCCAGCAGCTTTCAGGGGGCGGATGGCTACACCTTC. It yields the protein CASSFQGADGYTF. The whole variable domain, filled in from reference TRBV5-4 and TRBJ1-2, reads ETGVTQSPTHLIKTRGQQVTLRCSSQSGHNTVSWYQQALGQGPQFIFQYYREEENGRGNFPPRFSGLQFPNYSSELNVNALELDDSALYLCASSFQGADGYTFGSGTRLTVV.

The chain joins TRBV19 to TRBJ1-3; D is ambiguous. The CDR3 loop spans 16 amino acids. V dropped 4 bases and J dropped 4 bases, with 17 bases sitting between them. The germline gives CDR1 LNHDA, CDR2 SQIVND (reference sequence). The CDR3 DNA sequence: TGTGCCAGTAGTACTCAAGGCGGTACGGCCGGAAACACCATATATTTT. As protein: CASSTQGGTAGNTIYF.

V and J are TRBV7-2 and TRBJ1-5; D is perhaps TRBD1 (5 bases). Germline-derived CDR1 and CDR2 are SGHTA and FQGNSA. V was trimmed by 4 bases and J by 0 bases, leaving 13 bases between them. The length of the CDR3 is 16 residues. DNA of the CDR3: TGTGCCAGCAGCTATGATAGGGGATATAGCAATCAGCCCCAGCATTTT. Its translation is CASSYDRGYSNQPQHF. The full variable domain, its missing parts supplied by reference TRBV7-2 and TRBJ1-5, is GAGVSQSPSNKVTEKGKDVELRCDPISGHTALYWYRQSLGQGLEFLIYFQGNSAPDKSGLPSDRFSAERTGGSVSTLTIQRTQQEDSAVYLCASSYDRGYSNQPQHFGDGTRLSIL.

J is TRBJ2-5 and V is TRBV6-6; D is perhaps TRBD1 (5 bases). The CDR3 loop spans 14 amino acids. The ends were cut back, 5 bases at V and 4 bases at J, with 14 bases in the middle. Germline-derived CDR1 and CDR2 are MNHNY and SVGAGI (reference sequence). The CDR3 spells CASSPGQTVETQYF. The DNA for the CDR3 is TGTGCCAGCAGTCCAGGACAAACCGTAGAGACCCAGTACTTC.

V gene TRBV11-2 combines with J gene TRBJ1-2, with a tentative D call TRBD1 (5 bases). CDR3 length equals 14 residues. The V end lost 3 bases, the J end lost 8 bases, and 16 bases lay between the germline ends. CDR1 and CDR2 (germline): SGHAT, FQNNGV. The CDR3 region has the DNA TGTGCCAGCAGCTTTAGCGTAGGGGAAACAGGCTACACCTTC. The encoded protein is CASSFSVGETGYTF.

The chain carries TRBV29-1 and TRBJ2-4, with TRBD1 as a possible D gene (6 bases). Germline V gene sequence: CDR1 SQVTM, CDR2 ANQGSEA. The CDR3 contains 11 residues. V dropped 6 bases and J dropped 11 bases, with 14 bases sitting between them. The CDR3 DNA reads TGCAGCGTGCTATCAGGGGTTGTTCAGTACTTC. It specifies CSVLSGVVQYF.

This rearrangement joins TRBV28 to TRBJ1-6; D might be TRBD1 (5 bases). V lost 2 bases and J 10 bases, leaving 12 bases between the germline ends. Germline CDR1 is MDHEN and CDR2 is SYDVKM. CDR3 length: 14 residues. CDR3 sequence: CASSLGQGFSPLHF. As DNA, the CDR3 is TGTGCCAGCAGTTTAGGGCAGGGATTCTCACCCCTCCACTTT.